This is a list of T cell receptor beta chains from one sample in a study of blood T cell repertoires in COVID-19. Data came from immunoSEQ multiplex PCR; TCRdb stores just in-frame clones and leaves some out. The sample shows roughly 300,000 clones, 87% of them seen only once. Input material: peripheral blood. These receptors were taken from a woman aged 45 to 65 who had recovered from COVID-19. CDR3s include the opening cysteine and the closing phenylalanine or tryptophan. The order of the fields is D gene, clone size, J gene, V gene, CDR3 DNA, CDR3 protein. A D gene is named only where the DNA matches it firmly. The size of a clone is reported for some rows only, either as once, few or many, or as a class for expanded clones.

NA,NA,TRBJ1-4,TRBV18,TGTGCCAGCTCACCGGCGGCCGCCGAAAAACTGTTTTTT,CASSPAAAEKLFF
NA,NA,TRBJ2-7,TRBV3-1/TRBV3-2,TGTGCCAGCAGCCAAGGGCTACAGGGAGTATTCGAGCAGTACTTC,CASSQGLQGVFEQYF
TRBD2,many,TRBJ2-1,TRBV5-6,TGTGCCAGCAGCTTGGAGGGACTAGCGGGTAACAATGAGCAGTTCTTC,CASSLEGLAGNNEQFF
TRBD2,NA,TRBJ2-7,TRBV28,TGTGCCAGCAGGCGTAGCGGGGGTCACGAGCAGTACTTC,CASRRSGGHEQYF
NA,NA,TRBJ2-3,TRBV19,TGTGCCAGTAGTATAAACAGGGCAGATACGCAGTATTTT,CASSINRADTQYF
NA,many,TRBJ1-3,TRBV9,TGTGCCAGCAGCGTAGGAGTGTCCGAGACAGGAAACACCATATATTTT,CASSVGVSETGNTIYF
TRBD1,many,TRBJ1-2,TRBV27,TGTGCCAGCAGTTCAGGGGGCGGCTACACCTTC,CASSSGGGYTF
NA,NA,TRBJ2-3,TRBV9,TGTGCCAGCAGCCCCTCCACAGATACGCAGTATTTT,CASSPSTDTQYF
TRBD1,once,TRBJ1-2,TRBV4-1,TGCGCCAGCAGCCAGAACAGACAGGGTTACTATGGCTACACCTTC,CASSQNRQGYYGYTF
TRBD2,NA,TRBJ2-5,TRBV30,TGTGCCTCCACCTGGCGGGAGGGCCGAGAGACCCAGTACTTC,CASTWREGRETQYF
TRBD1,few,TRBJ2-3,TRBV6-2/TRBV6-3,TGTGCCAGCAGTTTCGTCGGGACAGGAACAGATACGCAGTATTTT,CASSFVGTGTDTQYF
NA,NA,TRBJ2-3,TRBV18,TGTGCCAGCTCACCCTCGGCGGGGACCACAGATACGCAGTATTTT,CASSPSAGTTDTQYF
TRBD2,NA,TRBJ2-2,TRBV3-1/TRBV3-2,TGTGCCAGCGGCCCGGGGGGTGGACGCGAGCTGTTTTTT,CASGPGGGRELFF
TRBD1,NA,TRBJ2-5,TRBV7-8,TGTGCCAGCAGCTTAGCATCCGGGACAGGGTTAGAGACCCAGTACTTC,CASSLASGTGLETQYF
NA,NA,TRBJ2-7,TRBV6-5,TGTGCCAGCATTACCCCGGGAACGGACGAGCAGTACTTC,CASITPGTDEQYF
NA,once,TRBJ2-3,TRBV2,TGTGCCAGCTCGTCGTGGGCAGGCAAAGGCACAGATACGCAGTATTTT,CASSSWAGKGTDTQYF
NA,NA,TRBJ2-7,TRBV11-2,TGTGCCAGCAGCTTAGCTCCGGGGACCTACGAGCAGTACTTC,CASSLAPGTYEQYF
TRBD1,NA,TRBJ2-7,TRBV6-6,TGTGCCAGCAGTTCCGACAGGGACGAAGCCTACGAGCAGTACTTC,CASSSDRDEAYEQYF
NA,NA,TRBJ2-7,TRBV5-1,TGCGCCAGCAGCCCGGTAGGGGGCTACGAGCAGTACTTC,CASSPVGGYEQYF
TRBD1,NA,TRBJ2-1,TRBV29-1,TGCAGCGCCCCGGACAGGTCCGATGAGCAGTTCTTC,CSAPDRSDEQFF
TRBD2,once,TRBJ2-7,TRBV5-6,TGTGCCAGCAGATATAGCGGGAGTCGGTACGAGCAGTACTTC,CASRYSGSRYEQYF
TRBD1,few,TRBJ1-2,TRBV5-1,TGCGCCAGCAGCTGGGACAGGGAGAATGGCTACACCTTC,CASSWDRENGYTF
TRBD2,NA,TRBJ2-7,TRBV28,TGTGCCAGCAACCGAGCGGGGTACGAGCAGTACTTC,CASNRAGYEQYF
NA,NA,TRBJ1-1,TRBV30,TGTGCCTGGAGTGTATTAGCAGAAGCTTTCTTT,CAWSVLAEAFF
NA,NA,TRBJ1-5,TRBV6-2/TRBV6-3,TGTGCCAGCAGTACCGGGGGGGGTCGCAATCAGCCCCAGCATTTT,CASSTGGGRNQPQHF
TRBD1,NA,TRBJ2-1,TRBV28,TGTGCCAGCAGTTTCCCGGGACAGGGAGTCAATGAGCAGTTCTTC,CASSFPGQGVNEQFF
NA,NA,TRBJ2-2,TRBV20-1,TGCAGTGTACAGGGAACCGGGGAGCTGTTTTTT,CSVQGTGELFF
TRBD1,NA,TRBJ1-1,TRBV28,TGTGCCAGCAGTTCAGGGGGACAGTTCACTGAAGCTTTCTTT,CASSSGGQFTEAFF